Below, 25 T cell receptor beta chains from the same sample are listed, as sequenced in a study of cytomegalovirus exposure and HLA in healthy donors. With 60 Vbeta and 13 Jbeta primers, the PCR was carried out. TCRdb's copy holds only in-frame clones and misses some; the assay was immunoSEQ multiplex PCR. The repertoire consists of under 200,000 clones, with roughly 80% occurring once and the leading ten covering 13%. The material sequenced was PBMCs. The receptor source for this set is a woman in her 50s in good health and CMV-seronegative.

V usage is TRBV7-9 and J usage is TRBJ2-3, with a weak D call TRBD2 (7 bases). V was shortened by 4 bases and J by 1 base, with 15 bases between the two germline ends. The CDR3 is made up of 16 amino acids. CDR1 SEHNR and CDR2 FQNEAQ come from the germline V gene (reference sequence). Written as DNA, the CDR3 is TGTGCCAGCAGCTCCCGGGGGGCGGGAGGCACAGATACGCAGTATTTT. It is translated as CASSSRGAGGTDTQYF.

This clone has a single count. The chain has TRBV29-1 and TRBJ1-4, with unresolved D. Germline assignment: CDR1 SQVTM and CDR2 ANQGSEA. V lost 5 bases and J 7 bases, leaving 8 bases between the germline ends. The length of the CDR3 is 11 residues. The CDR3 sequence is CSVTVGEKLFF. The DNA of the CDR3 is TGCAGCGTTACGGTCGGTGAAAAACTGTTTTTT. The complete variable domain, with remaining parts taken from reference TRBV29-1 and TRBJ1-4, reads SAVISQKPSRDICQRGTSLTIQCQVDSQVTMMFWYRQQPGQSLTLIATANQGSEATYESGFVIDKFPISRPNLTFSTLTVSNMSPEDSSIYLCSVTVGEKLFFGSGTQLSVL.

In DNA, the CDR3 is TGTGCCAGCTCACCACAGGGGGCCTACGAGCAGTACTTC. Protein sequence: CASSPQGAYEQYF. The chain joins TRBV18 to TRBJ2-7; TRBD1 is a possible D gene (6 bases). Per the germline V gene, CDR1 is KGHSH and CDR2 is LQKENI. This CDR3 region has 13 residues. Trimming cost V 1 base and J 2 bases, with 6 bases left between them.

The chain couples TRBV4-1 to TRBJ2-3; no reliable D call. The CDR3 has 13 amino acids. Germline lookup yields CDR1 MGHRA and CDR2 YSYEKL. V was trimmed by 6 bases and J by 5 bases, leaving 12 bases between them. CDR3 bases: TGCGCCAGCAGTCGGTGGGCTCGAGATACGCAGTATTTT. The encoded protein is CASSRWARDTQYF.

The rearrangement links TRBV4-2 to TRBJ2-5; 10 bases map to TRBD1. V lost 3 bases, J lost 4 bases, and 11 bases stayed unmatched. Germline V gene data show CDR1 as LGHNA and CDR2 as YNFKEQ. The CDR3 runs to 17 residues. The CDR3 DNA reads as TGTGCCAGCAGCCACGCGACAGGGGGCGCGGTGAGAGAGACCCAGTACTTC. Its translation is CASSHATGGAVRETQYF.

The gene calls are TRBV28 and TRBJ2-2; 14 bases match TRBD2. Germline CDR1 and CDR2: MDHEN and SYDVKM. Unmatched junction bases numbered 6, after V lost 6 bases and J lost 6 bases. This CDR3 contains 16 residues. CDR3 sequence (DNA): TGTGCCAGCAGCCCCCCGGGACTAGCGGGAGCCGGGGAGCTGTTTTTT. This translates into CASSPPGLAGAGELFF.

The chain couples TRBV19 to TRBJ2-3; a possible D gene is TRBD1 (5 bases). The V and J ends lost 0 bases and 0 bases respectively, with 7 bases between them. The CDR3 contains 15 residues. Germline V gene lookup returns CDR1 LNHDA and CDR2 SQIVND (reference sequence). CDR3 nucleotides: TGTGCCAGTAGTATAGAAGGGGTTAGCACAGATACGCAGTATTTT. Translating gives CASSIEGVSTDTQYF.

The V and J genes are TRBV7-2 and TRBJ1-3; no reliable D call. V was trimmed by 5 bases and J by 4 bases, leaving 15 bases between them. CDR1 and CDR2 from the germline V gene are SGHTA and FQGNSA. This CDR3 is built from 15 residues. CDR3 nucleotide sequence: TGTGCCAGCAGCCCCGAGCGGAGGCCAGGAAACACCATATATTTT. This gives the protein CASSPERRPGNTIYF.

The CDR3 nucleotides are TGCGCCAGCAGCAGACAAGGACTAGCGGGGCCCTACAATGAGCAGTTCTTC. Protein sequence: CASSRQGLAGPYNEQFF. The chain combines TRBV4-1 with TRBJ2-1; 12 bases are shared with TRBD2. The CDR3 extends over 17 amino acids. The ends lost 5 bases at V and 2 bases at J; junction bases unmatched: 7. CDR1 is MGHRA and CDR2 is YSYEKL in the germline V gene.

This chain links TRBV6-1 with TRBJ1-5; D is ambiguous. CDR3 length equals 14 residues. Germline V CDR1 and CDR2: MNHNS, SASEGT. The V and J ends lost 2 bases and 2 bases respectively, with 7 bases between them. The CDR3 sequence is CASSENRGNQPQHF. As DNA, the CDR3 is TGTGCCAGCAGTGAAAATCGAGGCAATCAGCCCCAGCATTTT.

The chain uses TRBV7-7 and TRBJ2-5, with TRBD2 as a possible D gene (6 bases). This CDR3 region has 12 residues. V was trimmed by 5 bases and J by 13 bases, leaving 17 bases between them. Germline CDR1 is SSHAT and CDR2 is FNYEAQ (reference sequence). CDR3 DNA sequence: TGTGCCAGCAGCCCAGGAGGGCGGAGGGGGTACTTC. It translates to CASSPGGRRGYF. Full variable domain (missing parts from reference TRBV7-7 and TRBJ2-5): GAGVSQSPRYKVTKRGQDVTLRCDPISSHATLYWYQQALGQGPEFLTYFNYEAQPDKSGLPSDRFSAERPEGSISTLTIQRTEQRDSAMYRCASSPGGRRGYFGPGTRLLVL.

This chain links TRBV28 with TRBJ1-2; 7 bases are a match to TRBD1. The V gene's germline CDR1 is MDHEN and CDR2 SYDVKM. V lost 5 bases, J lost 3 bases, and 6 bases stayed unmatched. This CDR3 region has 14 residues. CDR3 bases: TGTGCCAGCAGTAGACCGGGACAGTACTATGGCTACACCTTC. Protein: CASSRPGQYYGYTF.

The chain is built from TRBV28 and TRBJ1-2; TRBD1 is a possible D gene (6 bases). Per germline, CDR1 MDHEN and CDR2 SYDVKM. Deletions cut 6 bases from V and 3 bases from J, with 14 bases between. The CDR3 is 14 amino acids. The CDR3 reads CASSRRQVDYGYTF. CDR3 sequence (DNA): TGTGCCAGCAGCCGTAGACAGGTCGACTATGGCTACACCTTC.

This clone was seen a handful of times. CDR3 amino acids: CAISESDSSYEQYF. In nucleotides, the CDR3 is TGTGCCATCAGTGAGTCGGACAGCTCCTACGAGCAGTACTTC. The rearrangement joins TRBV10-3 to TRBJ2-7; a weak D match, TRBD1 (6 bases). Per germline, CDR1 ENHRY and CDR2 SYGVKD. CDR3 length: 14 residues. The V end lost 0 bases, the J end lost 0 bases, and 6 bases lay between the germline ends.

V and J are TRBV7-2 and TRBJ2-3, with TRBD1 as a possible D gene (6 bases). V was pared by 5 bases and J by 6 bases, with 9 bases between. Germline CDR1 reads SGHTA; CDR2 reads FQGNSA. The CDR3 extends over 12 amino acids. CDR3: CASSVQGDTQYF. CDR3 sequence (DNA): TGTGCCAGCAGCGTTCAGGGGGATACGCAGTATTTT.

V usage is TRBV11-2 and J usage is TRBJ2-5; 9 bases fit TRBD1. The CDR3 contains 15 residues. Germline CDR1 reads SGHAT; CDR2 reads FQNNGV. The ends lost 5 bases at V and 5 bases at J; junction bases unmatched: 9. This CDR3 is CASSAGTGFKETQYF. DNA for the CDR3: TGTGCCAGCAGCGCTGGGACAGGGTTTAAGGAGACCCAGTACTTC.

The rearrangement joins TRBV28 to TRBJ2-1; D perhaps matches TRBD2 (5 bases). The CDR3 runs to 16 residues. Trimming pared 5 bases from V and 0 bases from J, leaving 14 bases between. Germline loops: CDR1 MDHEN, CDR2 SYDVKM. This CDR3 reads CASSPLRVASYNEQFF. CDR3 coding DNA: TGTGCCAGCAGTCCCCTGAGGGTCGCCTCCTACAATGAGCAGTTCTTC.

The rearrangement joins TRBV15 to TRBJ1-2, with 7 bases identical to TRBD1. CDR3 length equals 14 residues. Germline lookup yields CDR1 LNHNV and CDR2 YYDKDF (reference sequence). Trimming took 3 bases from V and 8 from J; bases not matched to a gene: 9. CDR3 in amino acids: CATSRVRDSGGYTF. The CDR3 DNA is TGTGCCACCAGCAGGGTCCGGGACAGTGGAGGCTACACCTTC.

This clone was seen once. The sample holds other DNA sequences that translate to the same CDR3. V usage is TRBV28 and J usage is TRBJ2-1; 9 bases line up with TRBD1. Germline V gives CDR1 MDHEN, CDR2 SYDVKM. The CDR3 has 14 residues. The V and J ends lost 6 bases and 7 bases, in that order; junction bases with no gene match: 7. The CDR3 DNA sequence: TGTGCCAGCAGAATACAGGGGGCGCATAATGAGCAGTTCTTC. It yields the protein CASRIQGAHNEQFF. Looking up the rest from reference TRBV28 and TRBJ2-1 gives the full variable domain: DVKVTQSSRYLVKRTGEKVFLECVQDMDHENMFWYRQDPGLGLRLIYFSYDVKMKEKGDIPEGYSVSREKKERFSLILESASTNQTSMYLCASRIQGAHNEQFFGPGTRLTVL.

The count of this clone is one. Here the CDR3 reads CASSLALGAGNTIYF. As DNA, the CDR3 is TGTGCCAGCAGCTTAGCCCTGGGGGCGGGAAACACCATATATTTT. The chain uses TRBV7-2 and TRBJ1-3; weak D call: TRBD1 (6 bases). CDR1 and CDR2 (germline): SGHTA, FQGNSA. V lost 0 bases to trimming and J lost 4 bases, with 10 bases between them. This CDR3 is built from 15 residues.

The count of this clone is one. This chain joins TRBV11-1 and TRBJ2-1; 9 bases are shared with TRBD1. The CDR3 runs 15 residues. V trimming: 5 bases; J trimming: 10 bases; junction bases outside the gene matches: 12. Germline CDR1 SGHAT, CDR2 FQDESV (reference sequence). This CDR3 reads CASSAGTGRRLEQFF. The CDR3 DNA reads as TGTGCCAGCAGCGCCGGGACAGGGAGACGGCTCGAGCAGTTCTTC.

The chain joins TRBV18 to TRBJ1-2, with 8 bases lining up with TRBD1. This CDR3 has 14 amino acids. V was pared by 3 bases and J by 4 bases, with 4 bases of the junction left unmatched. In germline, CDR1 is KGHSH, CDR2 LQKENI. CDR3 loop: CASSPQTGAYGYTF. The DNA for the CDR3 is TGTGCCAGCTCACCTCAGACAGGGGCCTATGGCTACACCTTC. Variable domain in full (rest from reference TRBV18 and TRBJ1-2): NAGVMQNPRHLVRRRGQEARLRCSPMKGHSHVYWYRQLPEEGLKFMVYLQKENIIDESGMPKERFSAEFPKEGPSILRIQQVVRGDSAAYFCASSPQTGAYGYTFGSGTRLTVV.

The chain joins TRBV7-2 to TRBJ2-2, with D tentatively TRBD2 (6 bases). This CDR3 is 14 amino acids long. Trimming pared 10 bases from V and 1 base from J, leaving 13 bases between. From germline, CDR1 is SGHTA and CDR2 FQGNSA. DNA of the CDR3: TGTGCCACGAGGCGGGGCCAGAACACCGGGGAGCTGTTTTTT. Its protein product is CATRRGQNTGELFF.

The rearrangement joins TRBV25-1 to TRBJ2-1; TRBD1 aligns across 7 bases. Germline CDR1 reads MGHDK; CDR2 reads SYGVNS. This CDR3 region has 16 residues. J gave up 2 bases and V 5 bases, and 9 bases lay outside the gene matches. The CDR3 is CASSMETGVTYNEQFF. In DNA, the CDR3 is TGTGCCAGCAGTATGGAAACAGGGGTTACCTACAATGAGCAGTTCTTC.

The chain recombines TRBV6-4 with TRBJ1-1; D gene unclear. This CDR3 region has 12 residues. Germline V CDR1 and CDR2: MRHNA, SNTAGT. V lost 11 bases, J lost 0 bases, and 10 bases lay in between. CDR3 nucleotide sequence: TGTGCCCGGGAGGATTTGAACACTGAAGCTTTCTTT. This codes for CAREDLNTEAFF.